This is a list of T cell receptor beta chains from one sample in a study of blood T cells in healthy people across ages. TCRdb re-derived calls from the 5' RACE reads in MiXCR, one entry per CDR3 protein. The sample lists around 1,000,000 distinct CDR3 sequences; roughly a quarter were seen once. A further study also used this sample, focusing on T cells of mothers and their children.

The sequenced material came from blood. The receptors shown here come from a girl aged 2-10 years in good health. The CDR3 runs from the conserved cysteine through the conserved F or W. D genes are given only for firm matches. Some rows mark clone size as missing; the rest say once, few, many or name a class of expanded clone.

>TRBJ2-3|-|TRBV27|many
CASSPQSLAWPDTQYF
TGTGCCAGCAGTCCCCAATCGCTAGCGTGGCCAGATACGCAGTATTTT
>TRBJ2-5|-|TRBV6-5|once
CASSVTKWFGETQYF
TGTGCCAGCAGCGTCACCAAATGGTTCGGGGAGACCCAGTACTTC
>TRBJ1-2|-|TRBV4-1|-
CASSQDWGTGGYTF
TGCGCCAGCAGCCAAGATTGGGGGACGGGAGGCTACACCTTC
>TRBJ1-1|TRBD1|TRBV7-6|few
CASSFAGGGEAFF
TGTGCCAGCAGCTTTGCAGGGGGAGGTGAAGCTTTCTTT
>TRBJ1-2|-|TRBV28|-
CASSKRGGHLKGTF
TGTGCCAGCAGTAAGCGAGGGGGGCACCTAAAGGGCACCTTC
>TRBJ1-2|TRBD1|TRBV9|-
CASSRVDRRYGGYTF
TGTGCCAGCAGCAGAGTGGACAGGAGGTATGGTGGCTACACCTTC
>TRBJ2-7|-|TRBV2|-
CASSDFPTDYTYEQYF
TGTGCCAGCAGTGACTTCCCGACCGATTACACCTACGAGCAGTACTTC
>TRBJ2-5|TRBD2|TRBV28|-
CASSPQSGRYQETQYF
TGTGCCAGCAGCCCTCAGAGCGGGAGGTACCAGGAGACCCAGTACTTC
>TRBJ2-4|-|TRBV3-1|-
CASSQAGEKNIQYF
TGTGCCAGCAGCCAAGCAGGGGAGAAAAACATTCAGTACTTC
>TRBJ2-7|-|TRBV28|-
CASPLREVTYEQYF
TGTGCCAGCCCCTTGCGGGAAGTTACCTACGAGCAGTACTTC
>TRBJ2-5|-|TRBV7-2|-
CASSYLRVEQETQYF
TGTGCCAGCAGCTACCTACGGGTGGAACAAGAAACCCAGTACTTC
>TRBJ2-7|TRBD2|TRBV28|-
CASSNPGLSYEQYF
TGTGCCAGCAGTAATCCGGGACTAAGCTACGAGCAGTACTTC
>TRBJ1-3|TRBD1|TRBV9|-
CASSAQGAPGNTIYF
TGTGCCAGCAGCGCACAGGGGGCGCCTGGAAACACCATATATTTT
>TRBJ2-5|TRBD1|TRBV6-1|few
CAVQDLDRGPVETQYF
TGTGCCGTACAGGATCTAGACAGGGGGCCAGTAGAGACCCAGTACTTC
>TRBJ1-2|-|TRBV7-2|-
CASSLAPLFNYGYTF
TGTGCCAGCAGCTTAGCGCCTCTGTTTAACTATGGCTACACCTTC
>TRBJ1-2|TRBD1|TRBV12-5|few
CASGPFPTGGVKDYGYTF
TGTGCTAGTGGCCCCTTCCCTACAGGGGGAGTTAAGGACTATGGCTACACCTTC